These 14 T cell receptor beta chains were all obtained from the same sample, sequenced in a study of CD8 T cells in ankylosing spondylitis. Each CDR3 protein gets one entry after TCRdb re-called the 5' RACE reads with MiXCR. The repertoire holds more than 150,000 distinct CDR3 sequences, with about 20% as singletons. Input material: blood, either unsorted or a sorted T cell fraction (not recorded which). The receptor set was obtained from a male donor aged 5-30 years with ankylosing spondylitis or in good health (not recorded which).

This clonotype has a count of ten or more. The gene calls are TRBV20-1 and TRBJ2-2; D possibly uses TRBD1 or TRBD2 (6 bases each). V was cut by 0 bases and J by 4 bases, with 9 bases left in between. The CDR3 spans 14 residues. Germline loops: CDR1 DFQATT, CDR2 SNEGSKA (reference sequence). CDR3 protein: CSAREGGGTGELFF. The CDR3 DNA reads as TGCAGTGCTAGAGAAGGAGGGGGCACCGGGGAGCTGTTTTTT.

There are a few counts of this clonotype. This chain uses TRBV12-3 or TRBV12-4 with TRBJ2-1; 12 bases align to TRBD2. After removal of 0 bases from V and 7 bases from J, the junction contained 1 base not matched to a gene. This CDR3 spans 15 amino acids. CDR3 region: CASSLAGTSGNEQFF. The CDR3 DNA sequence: TGTGCCAGCAGTTTAGCCGGGACTAGCGGGAATGAGCAGTTCTTC.

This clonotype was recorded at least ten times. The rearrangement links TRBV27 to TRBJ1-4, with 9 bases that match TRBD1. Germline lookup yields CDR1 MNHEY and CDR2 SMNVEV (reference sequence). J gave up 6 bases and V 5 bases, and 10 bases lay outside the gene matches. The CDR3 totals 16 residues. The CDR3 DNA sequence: TGTGCCAGCAGTCCTTGGACAGGGGAGGGTTATGAAAAACTGTTTTTT. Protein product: CASSPWTGEGYEKLFF.

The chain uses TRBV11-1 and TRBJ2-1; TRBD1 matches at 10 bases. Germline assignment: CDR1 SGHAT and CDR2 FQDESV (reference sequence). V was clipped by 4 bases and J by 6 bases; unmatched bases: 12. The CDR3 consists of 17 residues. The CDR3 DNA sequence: TGTGCCAGCAGCTCTCGAAGCGGGACAGGGGTGGGCAATGAGCAGTTCTTC. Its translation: CASSSRSGTGVGNEQFF.

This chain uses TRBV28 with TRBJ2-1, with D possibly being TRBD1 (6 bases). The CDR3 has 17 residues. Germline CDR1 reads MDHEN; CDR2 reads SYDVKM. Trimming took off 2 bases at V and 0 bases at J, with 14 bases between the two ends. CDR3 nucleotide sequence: TGTGCCAGCAGTTTAGGGTTCAGGGGATCCTCCTACAATGAGCAGTTCTTC. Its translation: CASSLGFRGSSYNEQFF.

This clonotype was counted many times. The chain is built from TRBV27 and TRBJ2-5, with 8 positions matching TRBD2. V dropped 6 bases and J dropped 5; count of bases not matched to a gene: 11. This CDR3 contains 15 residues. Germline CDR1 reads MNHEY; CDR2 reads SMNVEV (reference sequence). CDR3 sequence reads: CASSSLDGRVETQYF. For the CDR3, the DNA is TGTGCCAGCAGCTCTTTAGACGGGAGGGTTGAGACCCAGTACTTC.

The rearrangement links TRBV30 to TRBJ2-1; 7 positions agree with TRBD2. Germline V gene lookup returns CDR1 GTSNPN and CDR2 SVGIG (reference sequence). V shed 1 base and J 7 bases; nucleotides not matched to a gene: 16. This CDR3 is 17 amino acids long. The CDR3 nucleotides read TGTGCCTGGAGTGCTGACTCAGGGCTAGCGGCAGGGAATGAGCAGTTCTTC. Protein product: CAWSADSGLAAGNEQFF.

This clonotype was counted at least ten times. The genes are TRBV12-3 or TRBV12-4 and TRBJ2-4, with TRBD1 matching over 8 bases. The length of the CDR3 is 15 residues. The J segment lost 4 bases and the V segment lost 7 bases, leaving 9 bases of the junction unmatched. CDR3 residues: CASTLRTGWKNIQYF. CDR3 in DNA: TGTGCCAGCACCTTAAGGACAGGGTGGAAAAACATTCAGTACTTC.

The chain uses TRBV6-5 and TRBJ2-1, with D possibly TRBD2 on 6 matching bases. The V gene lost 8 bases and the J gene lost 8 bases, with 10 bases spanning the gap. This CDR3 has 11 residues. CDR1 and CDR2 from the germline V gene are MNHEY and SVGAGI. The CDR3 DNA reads TGTGCCAGCGGGCGGGGCCATGAGCAGTTCTTC. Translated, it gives CASGRGHEQFF.

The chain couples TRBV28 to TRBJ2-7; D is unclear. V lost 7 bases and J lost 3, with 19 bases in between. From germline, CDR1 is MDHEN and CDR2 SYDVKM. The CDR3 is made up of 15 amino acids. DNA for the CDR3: TGTGCCAGCAACGCCCCCTTAGGGTCGGGCTACGAGCAGTACTTC. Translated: CASNAPLGSGYEQYF.

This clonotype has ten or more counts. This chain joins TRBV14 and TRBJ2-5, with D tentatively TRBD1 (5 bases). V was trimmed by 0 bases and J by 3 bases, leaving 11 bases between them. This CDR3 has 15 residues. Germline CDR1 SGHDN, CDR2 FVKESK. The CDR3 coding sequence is TGTGCCAGCAGCCAAGACGACAGCGTAAAAGAGACCCAGTACTTC. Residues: CASSQDDSVKETQYF.

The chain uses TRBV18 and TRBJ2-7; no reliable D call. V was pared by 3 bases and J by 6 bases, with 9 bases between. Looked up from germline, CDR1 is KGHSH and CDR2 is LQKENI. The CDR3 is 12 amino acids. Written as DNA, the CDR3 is TGTGCCAGCTCACCGGGCGAAGGCGAGCAGTACTTC. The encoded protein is CASSPGEGEQYF.

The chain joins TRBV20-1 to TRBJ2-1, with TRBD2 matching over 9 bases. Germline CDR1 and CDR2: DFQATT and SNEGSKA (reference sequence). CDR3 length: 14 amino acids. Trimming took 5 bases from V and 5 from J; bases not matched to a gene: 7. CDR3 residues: CSAPRTSADNEQFF. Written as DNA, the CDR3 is TGCAGTGCTCCCCGGACTAGCGCCGACAATGAGCAGTTCTTC.

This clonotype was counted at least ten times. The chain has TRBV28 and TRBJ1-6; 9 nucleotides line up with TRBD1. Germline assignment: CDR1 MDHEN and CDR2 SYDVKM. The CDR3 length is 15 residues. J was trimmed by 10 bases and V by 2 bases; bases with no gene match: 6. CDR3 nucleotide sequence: TGTGCCAGCAGTTTACGGGGACAGGGCCTGTCACCCCTCCACTTT. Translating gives CASSLRGQGLSPLHF.